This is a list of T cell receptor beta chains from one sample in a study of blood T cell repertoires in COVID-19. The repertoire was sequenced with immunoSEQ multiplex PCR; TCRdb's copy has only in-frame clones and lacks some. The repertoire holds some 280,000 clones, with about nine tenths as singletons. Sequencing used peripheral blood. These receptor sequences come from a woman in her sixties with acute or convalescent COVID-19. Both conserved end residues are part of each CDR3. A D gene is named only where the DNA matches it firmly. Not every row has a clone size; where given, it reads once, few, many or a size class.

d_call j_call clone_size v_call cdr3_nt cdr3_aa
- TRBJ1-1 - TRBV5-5 TGTGCCAGCAGCTTGGACTGGGGGCAAAACACTGAAGCTTTCTTT CASSLDWGQNTEAFF
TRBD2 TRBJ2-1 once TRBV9 TGTGCCAGCAGCGTTACGGCTAGCGGGATCTCCTACAATGAGCAGTTCTTC CASSVTASGISYNEQFF
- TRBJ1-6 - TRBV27 TGTGCCAGCAGTCACGACAGCTCCTATAATTCACCCCTCCACTTT CASSHDSSYNSPLHF
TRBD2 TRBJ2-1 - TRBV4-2 TGTGCCAGCAGCCCCAGAACTGTAGCGGGAGTAGTCGAGCAGTTCTTC CASSPRTVAGVVEQFF
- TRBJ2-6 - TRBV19 TGTGCCAGTAGTATGTTCCCGTCTGGGGCCAACGTCCTGACTTTC CASSMFPSGANVLTF
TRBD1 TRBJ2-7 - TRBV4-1 TGCGCCAGCAGCCTATTATCCTCCGGTTGGGGACAGGACACCTCCTACGAGCAGTACTTC CASSLLSSGWGQDTSYEQYF
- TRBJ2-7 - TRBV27 TGTGCCAGCAGTTTAGGCGGCGAGCAGTACTTC CASSLGGEQYF
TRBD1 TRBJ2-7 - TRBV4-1 TGCGCCAGCGGGTCACCCGGGACAGGGTCGCACGAGCAGTACTTC CASGSPGTGSHEQYF
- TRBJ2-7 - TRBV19 TGTGCCAGTAGTTCGGGAGCCTTCTACGAGCAGTACTTC CASSSGAFYEQYF
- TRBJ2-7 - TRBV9 TGTGCCAGCAGCGCGGACAACGTGTACGAGCAGTACTTC CASSADNVYEQYF
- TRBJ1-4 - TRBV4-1 TGCGCCAGCAGCCCGAGGACTGAGAATGAAAAACTGTTTTTT CASSPRTENEKLFF
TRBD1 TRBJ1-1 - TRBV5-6 TGTGCCAGCAGCTTGTTGGGACAGTCCCCCATCACTGAAGCTTTCTTT CASSLLGQSPITEAFF
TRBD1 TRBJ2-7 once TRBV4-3 TGCGCCAGCAGCCAAGATTTGGGACAGGGCTACGAGCAGTACTTC CASSQDLGQGYEQYF
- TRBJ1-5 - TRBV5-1 TGCGCCAGCAGCGAGAACTCTAATCAGCCCCAGCATTTT CASSENSNQPQHF
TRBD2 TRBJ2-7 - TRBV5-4 TGTGCCAGCAGCGTCGGGACTAGCGGGAACAACGAGCAGTACTTC CASSVGTSGNNEQYF
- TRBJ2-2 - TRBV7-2 TGTGCCAGCAGCTCAAGACGGGGGAACACCGGGGAGCTGTTTTTT CASSSRRGNTGELFF
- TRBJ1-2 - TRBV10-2 TGCGCCAGCAGTGAGTCTCGGCAGGGCCTCGGCTACACCTTC CASSESRQGLGYTF
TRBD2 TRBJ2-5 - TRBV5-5 TGTGCCAGCAGCTGGGCGGGGGAGAAAGAGACCCAGTACTTC CASSWAGEKETQYF
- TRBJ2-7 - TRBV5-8 TGTGCCAGCAGGGCCGGGGGCGAGCAGTACTTC CASRAGGEQYF
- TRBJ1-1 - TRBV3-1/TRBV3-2 TGTGCCAGCAGCCAAGGGGGCAGGGATACTTTCTTT CASSQGGRDTFF
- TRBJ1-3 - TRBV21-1 TGTGCCAGGCTCACCAAACGGGCTGGAAACACCATATATTTT CARLTKRAGNTIYF
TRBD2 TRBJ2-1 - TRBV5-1 TGCGCCAGCAGCTTCGCTAGCGGATACAATGAGCAGTTCTTC CASSFASGYNEQFF
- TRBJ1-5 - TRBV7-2 TGTGCCAGCAGCTTGGGCAGACCAAATCAGCCCCAGCATTTT CASSLGRPNQPQHF
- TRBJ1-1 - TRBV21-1 TGTGCCAGCAGCAAAGAGAACAGGGGTGCTTTCTTT CASSKENRGAFF
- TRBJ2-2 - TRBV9 TGTGCCAGCAGCGTAGCTGGGCACCTCACCGGGGAGCTGTTTTTT CASSVAGHLTGELFF
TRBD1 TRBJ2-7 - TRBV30 TGTGCCTGGAGTGGACAGGGGGTCGAGCAGTACTTC CAWSGQGVEQYF
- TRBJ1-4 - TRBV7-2 TGTGCCAGCAGCTTAGGCGCAACTAATGAAAAACTGTTTTTT CASSLGATNEKLFF
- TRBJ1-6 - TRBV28 TGTGCCAGCAGTAGTGGGGCCTTCCTCCACTTT CASSSGAFLHF
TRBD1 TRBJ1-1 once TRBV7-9 TGTGCCAGCAGCCCAGACAGGGGGCAACTACCCTACAACACTGAAGCTTTCTTT CASSPDRGQLPYNTEAFF
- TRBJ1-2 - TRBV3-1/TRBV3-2 TGTGCCAGCGGACTAGACGGGAGCTATGGCTACACCTTC CASGLDGSYGYTF
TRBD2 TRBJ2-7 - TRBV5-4 TGTGCCAGCAGCCCCCTTTCGGGGGGTCGGTCCTACGAGCAGTACTTC CASSPLSGGRSYEQYF
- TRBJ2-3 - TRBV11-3 TGTGCCAGCAGCTTGAGGCAGGGGGGCCCAGATACGCAGTATTTT CASSLRQGGPDTQYF
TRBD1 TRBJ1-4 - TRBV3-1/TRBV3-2 TGTGCCAGCAGCCAGTGGGACAGCAGTGATGAAAAACTGTTTTTT CASSQWDSSDEKLFF
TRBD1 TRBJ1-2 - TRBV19 TGTGCCAGTAGTCCGACGGACAGGGGTCATGGCTACACCTTC CASSPTDRGHGYTF
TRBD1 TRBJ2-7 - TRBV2 TGTGCCAGCAGTCCGGGACAGGGTTTAATGTACGAGCAGTACTTC CASSPGQGLMYEQYF
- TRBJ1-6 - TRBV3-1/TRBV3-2 TGTGCCAGCAGCCAAGTAGTTCTACGCGATTCACCCCTCCACTTT CASSQVVLRDSPLHF
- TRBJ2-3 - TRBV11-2 TGTGCCAGCAGTCAAGCAGGGGCTGGCACAGATACGCAGTATTTT CASSQAGAGTDTQYF
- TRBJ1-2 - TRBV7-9 TGTGCCAGCAGCTTAGGGGGCCGGAACTATGGCTACACCTTC CASSLGGRNYGYTF
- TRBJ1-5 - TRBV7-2 TGTGCCAGCAGCCCGGTGAGAGGATTTAGCAATCAGCCCCAGCATTTT CASSPVRGFSNQPQHF
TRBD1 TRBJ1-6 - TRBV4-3 TGCGCCAGCAGCCAAGATCGAGGACAGGGGTCCTATAATTCACCCCTCCACTTT CASSQDRGQGSYNSPLHF
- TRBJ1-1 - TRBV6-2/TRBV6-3 TGTGCCAGCAGTATGTGGGCAGAGAACACTGAAGCTTTCTTT CASSMWAENTEAFF
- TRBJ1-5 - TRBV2 TGTGCCAGCAGTGACGGTTATCAGCCCCAGCATTTT CASSDGYQPQHF
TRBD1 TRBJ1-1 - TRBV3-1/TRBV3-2 TGTGCCAGCAGCACCCGACAGGGGGCGAGCACTGAAGCTTTCTTT CASSTRQGASTEAFF
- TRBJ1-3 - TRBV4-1 TGCGCCAGCAGCCAAGAAGGCAGGGCTGGAAACACCATATATTTT CASSQEGRAGNTIYF